This T cell receptor beta chain comes out of a study of T cell repertoires in cytomegalovirus infection. For the study at large: CMV infection together with matching HLA type was indicated by public TCR beta signatures. The study, taken as a whole, reports: In two of eight donors, the top clonotype was HLA-C-restricted CMV-specific.

TCRdb itself ran the reads through MiXCR, one entry per CDR3 protein. Of fewer than 350,000 distinct CDR3 sequences in the sample, 17% were seen once. The table lists this clonotype with a few counts. Its specificity is unknown. Germline assignment: CDR1 KGHDR and CDR2 SFDVKD. The CDR3 is 15 amino acids. Trimming cost V 4 bases and J 10 bases; bases outside gene matches: 14. Sequenced material: PBMCs. This sequence originates from a human donor in good health (CMV status not recorded). Some clones in this sample may be carry-over from other donors' samples. The chain couples TRBV24-1 to TRBJ1-2; 7 nucleotides line up with TRBD1. The chain's CDR3 is CATSDRQGTTDSYTF. The CDR3 DNA reads TGTGCCACCAGTGACCGACAGGGTACAACCGACTCCTACACCTTC.